This is a list of T cell receptor beta chains from one sample in a study of T cells after yellow fever vaccination. From the 5' RACE reads, TCRdb called clonotypes with MiXCR, one entry per CDR3 protein. This table holds about 130,000 distinct CDR3 sequences, 8.9% found once. The sequencing here drew on CD8+ T cells sorted from PBMCs, taken on the day of the yellow fever booster vaccination. The source of these receptors is a man aged 18 to 30 who received the YFV17D yellow fever vaccine. The CDR3 runs from the conserved cysteine through the conserved F or W. D genes are given only for firm matches. Clone size is shown for a subset of rows, as once, few, many or a class of expanded clone.

v_call	j_call	d_call	clone_size	cdr3_nt	cdr3_aa
TRBV29-1	TRBJ1-1	.	few	TGCAGCGTTGGAATACATCCAGGGATGAACACTGAAGCTTTCTTT	CSVGIHPGMNTEAFF
TRBV7-9	TRBJ2-1	.	few	TGTGCCAGCAGCTCGAGCTTAGCCAGGGTCAATGAGCAGTTCTTC	CASSSSLARVNEQFF
TRBV29-1	TRBJ2-4	.	many	TGCAGCGCGACGGTGTTGGACATTCAGTACTTC	CSATVLDIQYF
TRBV11-1	TRBJ1-1	.	.	TGTGCCAGCAGCTTAGGATCTGGAAGCACTGAAGCTTTCTTT	CASSLGSGSTEAFF
TRBV6-5	TRBJ1-1	.	.	TGTGCCAGCAGTTACGGGGGGCGGAACACTGAAGCTTTCTTT	CASSYGGRNTEAFF
TRBV5-4	TRBJ2-6	.	many	TGTGCCAGCAGCTTTGGGCCTGGGGCCAACGTCCTGACTTTC	CASSFGPGANVLTF
TRBV7-3	TRBJ2-7	.	many	TGTGCCAGCAGCTTATCAGCGGGCCCCTACGAGCAGTACTTC	CASSLSAGPYEQYF
TRBV12-5	TRBJ2-7	.	.	TGTGCTAGTGGTTCGGGACTCGCCTACGAGCAGTACTTC	CASGSGLAYEQYF
TRBV12-3/TRBV12-4	TRBJ2-7	.	.	TGTGCCAGCAGTTATGGCCAGGGGAGTTATGAGCAGTACTTC	CASSYGQGSYEQYF
TRBV7-8	TRBJ1-1	.	.	TGTGCCAGCAGCCCGGCCATGAACACTGAAGCTTTCTTT	CASSPAMNTEAFF
TRBV4-1	TRBJ1-5	.	.	TGCGCCAGCAGCCAGATACAGATCGGTTATCAGCCCCAGCATTTT	CASSQIQIGYQPQHF
TRBV7-9	TRBJ2-5	.	many	TGTGCCAGCAGCTCACTAGGTGGAGAGACCCAGTACTTC	CASSSLGGETQYF
TRBV20-1	TRBJ1-5	.	.	TGCAGTGCTAGAGATCGGCGGGGAGGGGGTCAGCCCCAGCATTTT	CSARDRRGGGQPQHF
TRBV6-5	TRBJ2-3	.	few	TGTGCCAGCAGTTATAAGTATAAAGATACGCAGTATTTT	CASSYKYKDTQYF
TRBV4-1	TRBJ2-7	.	few	TGCGCCAGCAGCCAAGTCCCTGGGGTATCCTACGAGCAGTACTTC	CASSQVPGVSYEQYF
TRBV9	TRBJ2-3	TRBD2	.	TGTGCCAGCAGCCCCCGGCGCGGGGGGGACACAGATACGCAGTATTTT	CASSPRRGGDTDTQYF
TRBV7-6	TRBJ2-1	.	few	TGTGCCAGCAGCTTAGAAGTTAACAATGAGCAGTTCTTC	CASSLEVNNEQFF
TRBV10-3	TRBJ2-3	.	.	TGTGCCATCAGTGAGTCGGCAGATACGCAGTATTTT	CAISESADTQYF
TRBV3-1	TRBJ2-2	.	few	TGTGCCAGCAGCCCTTGGGGGGAGGTGAACACCGGGGAGCTGTTTTTT	CASSPWGEVNTGELFF
TRBV27	TRBJ1-6	.	.	TGTGCCAGCAGTTTAGTCCAGGGGAGGACACCCCTCCACTTT	CASSLVQGRTPLHF
TRBV4-1	TRBJ1-4	.	.	TGCGCCAGCAGCCAAGAAGGGGTGATTGAAAAACTGTTTTTT	CASSQEGVIEKLFF
TRBV7-2	TRBJ1-1	.	.	TGTGCCAGCAGCTTTCCAGAGAACACTGAAGCTTTCTTT	CASSFPENTEAFF
TRBV7-9	TRBJ2-1	TRBD1	many	TGTGCCAGCCTTACCCGGCCCCACGGGACAGCCTCCTACAATGAGCAGTTCTTC	CASLTRPHGTASYNEQFF
TRBV7-2	TRBJ2-1	.	.	TGTGCCAGCCAGCTTATGGGGATGGACTTGGGGTACCGTTACAATGAGCAGTTCTTC	CASQLMGMDLGYRYNEQFF
TRBV7-9	TRBJ2-2	.	few	TGTGCCAGCAGCCACAGGGTGGCAGGGGACACCGGGGAGCTGTTTTTT	CASSHRVAGDTGELFF
TRBV7-9	TRBJ1-1	TRBD1	.	TGTGCCAGCAGGGGTAACCGGGACAGTTTGAACACTGAAGCTTTCTTT	CASRGNRDSLNTEAFF
TRBV19	TRBJ2-1	TRBD1	.	TGTGCCAGTACGAGGGACAGGGGAGCGTCCAATGAGCAGTTCTTC	CASTRDRGASNEQFF
TRBV3-1	TRBJ2-7	.	.	TGTGCCAGCAGCCAAGGCGGGGCGATCTACGAGCAGTACTTC	CASSQGGAIYEQYF
TRBV29-1	TRBJ2-1	TRBD2	many	TGCAGCGCCATGACTAGCGGGGGGGCCGGCAGTTACAATGAGCAGTTCTTC	CSAMTSGGAGSYNEQFF
TRBV6-2/TRBV6-3	TRBJ2-7	.	few	TGTGCCAGCAGTCACCCTACGGACAGTTACTACGAGCAGTACTTC	CASSHPTDSYYEQYF
TRBV7-3	TRBJ2-6	.	.	TGTGCCAGCAGCTTGTCTCACTCGTTCTCTGGGGCCAACGTCCTGACTTTC	CASSLSHSFSGANVLTF
TRBV9	TRBJ2-3	.	few	TGTGCCAGCAGCGTAGAGGGCGGGAGCACAGATACGCAGTATTTT	CASSVEGGSTDTQYF
TRBV6-1	TRBJ1-2	.	.	TGTGCCAGCAGTGAAGGCCCCCCGGGGGTTCGAGGCTACACCTTC	CASSEGPPGVRGYTF
TRBV28	TRBJ1-1	.	many	TGTGCCAGCAGTTTATCCCGGGAGACCCGGGCTTTCTTT	CASSLSRETRAFF
TRBV4-1	TRBJ2-1	TRBD2	many	TGCGCCAGCAGCGCCCGTACTAGCGGGAACAATGAGCAGTTCTTC	CASSARTSGNNEQFF
TRBV12-3/TRBV12-4	TRBJ2-5	.	.	TGTGCCAGCAGTTTTTTTAGCCAAGAGACCCAGTACTTC	CASSFFSQETQYF
TRBV4-2	TRBJ2-3	.	few	TGTGCCAGCAGCCAAGCGGAGCGGCGCACAGATACGCAGTATTTT	CASSQAERRTDTQYF
TRBV29-1	TRBJ2-1	.	many	TGCAGCGTTGAGGGAGAGAGGCCTCCTTACAATGAGCAGTTCTTC	CSVEGERPPYNEQFF
TRBV2	TRBJ2-2	.	many	TGTGCCAGCCTATCAATGGGGCAGGGGGGATACACCGGGGAGCTGTTTTTT	CASLSMGQGGYTGELFF
TRBV4-1	TRBJ1-2	.	.	TGCGCCAGCAGCCAAGATAGAGGGGCCTATGGCTACACCTTC	CASSQDRGAYGYTF
TRBV6-5	TRBJ2-3	TRBD2	.	TGTGCCAGCAGTTACCGCCCTAGCGGGGGTTCACCAGATACGCAGTATTTT	CASSYRPSGGSPDTQYF
TRBV12-5	TRBJ2-6	.	.	TGTGCTAGTGAGGGGCTTTCTGGGGCCAACGTCCTGACTTTC	CASEGLSGANVLTF
TRBV7-9	TRBJ2-1	.	.	TGTGCCAGCAGCTTTCTGACAGTATACAATGAGCAGTTCTTC	CASSFLTVYNEQFF
TRBV30	TRBJ2-7	.	few	TGTGCCTGGAGTCCCAGCTCCTACGAGCAGTACTTC	CAWSPSSYEQYF
TRBV11-2	TRBJ2-5	.	many	TGTGCCAGCAGCTTAGTGTCAGGGCCCAACTTC	CASSLVSGPNF
TRBV10-2	TRBJ2-3	TRBD2	few	TGCGCCAGCAGGGCACTAGCGGGGGGGTGGGATACGCAGTATTTT	CASRALAGGWDTQYF
TRBV5-1	TRBJ2-3	TRBD2	.	TGCGCCAGCAGCGGACTAGCGGGGGCCGCCGCAGATACGCAGTATTTT	CASSGLAGAAADTQYF
TRBV29-1	TRBJ1-1	.	.	TGCAGCGTTGATCACTTGGGGCCTGAAGCTTTCTTT	CSVDHLGPEAFF
TRBV19	TRBJ2-2	.	.	TGTGCCAGTAGTATTTTCGGCACCGGGGAGCTGTTTTTT	CASSIFGTGELFF
TRBV5-6	TRBJ2-1	.	.	TGTGCCAGCTCGGCAAACTACAATGAGCAGTTCTTC	CASSANYNEQFF
TRBV9	TRBJ1-2	.	.	TGTGCCAGCAGCCCGGGGGGGCAGGAAGCTAACTATGGCTACACCTTC	CASSPGGQEANYGYTF
TRBV20-1	TRBJ2-2	.	.	TGCAGTGCCCGGGCAGTGGACACCGGGGAGCTGTTTTTT	CSARAVDTGELFF
TRBV12-5	TRBJ2-7	.	many	TGTGCTAGTGGTTACGACGAGCAGTACTTC	CASGYDEQYF
TRBV6-1	TRBJ2-3	.	few	TGTGCCAGCAGTGACGCCGGGCCCCTTAGCACAGATACGCAGTATTTT	CASSDAGPLSTDTQYF
TRBV3-1	TRBJ2-5	.	few	TGTGCCAGCAGCCTCAACGGGCGTCGGGAGACCCAGTACTTC	CASSLNGRRETQYF
TRBV4-1	TRBJ2-7	TRBD2	many	TGCGCCAGCAGCCAAGATAGGCTAGCGGGGGGGCTAAGCTACGAGCAGTACTTC	CASSQDRLAGGLSYEQYF
TRBV5-6	TRBJ1-2	.	.	TGTGCCAGCAGCGCTGAGGAGCGCTATGGCTACACCTTC	CASSAEERYGYTF